This is a list of T cell receptor beta chains from one sample in a study of a mutant IDH1 vaccine in newly diagnosed glioma. These receptors' antigens are unknown. Here immunoSEQ multiplex PCR was the method, and the copy in TCRdb shows in-frame clones only, minus some. The sample has tens of thousands of clones; roughly 87% are singletons. The material was PBMCs, obtained from a glioma patient whose treatment included an IDH1 peptide vaccine. The receptors were sampled from a man aged 35-49 years with glioma. Some clones in this sample may be carry-over from other donors' samples. Both conserved end residues are part of each CDR3. D genes are given only for firm matches. Size values are once, few and many counts, or a class for expanded clones, and some rows have none.

DNA	CDR3	V	size	J	D
TGTGCCAGCAGTGTACAGCTATTCTACGAGCAGTACTTC	CASSVQLFYEQYF	TRBV6-1	.	TRBJ2-7	.
TGTGCCTGGAGTGCCACGGGTTTTTCGAATGAAAAACTGTTTTTT	CAWSATGFSNEKLFF	TRBV30	.	TRBJ1-4	.
TGTGCCAGCAGTTACGGGGACGGCTACGAGCAGTACTTC	CASSYGDGYEQYF	TRBV6-5	.	TRBJ2-7	.
TGTGCCAGCAGCCCGGGGCCAGCTAGGGCGCAGTATTTT	CASSPGPARAQYF	TRBV5-4	.	TRBJ2-3	.
TGCAGTGCTAGACATTGGACGGAGTTTTTT	CSARHWTEFF	TRBV20-1	.	TRBJ1-4	.
TGCGCCAGCGGCATGACAGGGTTTCACGAGACCCAGTACTTC	CASGMTGFHETQYF	TRBV5-1	.	TRBJ2-5	TRBD1
TGTGCCAGCAGCCAAGAAATAGGCTCCAGCTCCTACAATGAGCAGTTCTTC	CASSQEIGSSSYNEQFF	TRBV4-2	.	TRBJ2-1	.
TGTGCCAGCAGCTTATACGGGACGGGAGGCTACGAGCAGTACTTC	CASSLYGTGGYEQYF	TRBV11-3	.	TRBJ2-7	TRBD2
TGCGCCAGCAGCTTGGCCGGACAGTATGGCTACACCTTC	CASSLAGQYGYTF	TRBV5-1	once	TRBJ1-2	.
TGTGCCAGCAGTCGGGGGACTCCTGACGGCTATGGCTACACCTTC	CASSRGTPDGYGYTF	TRBV6-5	.	TRBJ1-2	.
TGTGCCAGCAGCCTCTCGGCCAGGGACGAACGCATGAACACTGAAGCTTTCTTT	CASSLSARDERMNTEAFF	TRBV9	.	TRBJ1-1	.
TGTGCCATCAGTGAAGGGTCCAGGGGGGCGGATGAAAAACTGTTTTTT	CAISEGSRGADEKLFF	TRBV10-3	.	TRBJ1-4	TRBD1
TGTGCCAGCAGTGAAGCCCTCGGACAATCCTACGAGCAGTACTTC	CASSEALGQSYEQYF	TRBV6-1	.	TRBJ2-7	.
TGTGCCAGCAGCCTTTCCAATTCACCCCTCCACTTT	CASSLSNSPLHF	TRBV6-5	once	TRBJ1-6	.
TGTGCCAGCAGCTCCTATAGCGGGGGGGCAGATACGCAGTATTTT	CASSSYSGGADTQYF	TRBV7-2	.	TRBJ2-3	TRBD2
TGTGCCAGCAGCTCCGGACAGGGGTTTTCAAAACTGTTTTTT	CASSSGQGFSKLFF	TRBV7-6	.	TRBJ1-4	TRBD1
TGCGCCAGCAGCTTGGCCCGGGACAGACTATGGAATGAGCAGTTCTTC	CASSLARDRLWNEQFF	TRBV5-1	few	TRBJ2-1	TRBD1
TGTGCCTGGAGTGTACTAGGGCCAATTGGGCACTATGGCTACACCTTC	CAWSVLGPIGHYGYTF	TRBV30	once	TRBJ1-2	.
TGTGCCAGCAGTCCCGGGACAGGACTCTATGGCTACACCTTC	CASSPGTGLYGYTF	TRBV5-4	once	TRBJ1-2	TRBD1
TGTGCCAGCAGCTTGGGGGGTGATGGTGGAAACACCATATATTTT	CASSLGGDGGNTIYF	TRBV11-2	.	TRBJ1-3	.
TGTGCCAGTTTCAGGACAGGGGATAACACTGAAGCTTTCTTT	CASFRTGDNTEAFF	TRBV18	once	TRBJ1-1	TRBD1
TGTGCCAGCAGCTTGGAGAGTTCACCCCTCCACTTT	CASSLESSPLHF	TRBV7-9	.	TRBJ1-6	.
TGTGCCAGCAGCCTCAGGGCAGGCTCTAATTCACCCCTCCACTTT	CASSLRAGSNSPLHF	TRBV4-2	.	TRBJ1-6	.
TGTGCCAGCAGCCTCGGGACACTAGATAAAGAGACCCAGTACTTC	CASSLGTLDKETQYF	TRBV11-3	.	TRBJ2-5	.
TGTGCCAGTAGTCGGAAAGGGGGAACTCTCCTCTCTGGGGCCAACGTCCTGACTTTC	CASSRKGGTLLSGANVLTF	TRBV19	few	TRBJ2-6	.
TGCAGTGCTAGAGACTACAATGAGCAGTTCTTC	CSARDYNEQFF	TRBV20-1	.	TRBJ2-1	.
TGTGCCAGCAGCTTAGGGCAGGGATACAATGAGCAGTTCTTC	CASSLGQGYNEQFF	TRBV11-3	.	TRBJ2-1	.
TGTGCCAGCAGTGTAGGCGGCAATCAGCCCCAGCATTTT	CASSVGGNQPQHF	TRBV25-1	.	TRBJ1-5	.
TGTGCCAGTAGTCTCGGACCGGATAATTCACCCCTCCACTTT	CASSLGPDNSPLHF	TRBV19	.	TRBJ1-6	.
TGTGCCAGCAGCTTAGAGGTTCTCGTCCCCCCCGGGGAGCTGTTTTTT	CASSLEVLVPPGELFF	TRBV7-6	.	TRBJ2-2	.
TGTGCCAGCAGCTTATCTTATGAAAAACTGTTTTTT	CASSLSYEKLFF	TRBV7-9	.	TRBJ1-4	.
TGTGCCTGGAAGGACAGCCGCAATCAGCCCCAGCATTTT	CAWKDSRNQPQHF	TRBV30	.	TRBJ1-5	.
TGTGCCAGCAGCTTAGATGGGAACCCGGCCCAGCCCCAGCATTTT	CASSLDGNPAQPQHF	TRBV7-8	.	TRBJ1-5	.
TGTGCCACCAGCAGAGATCGGACAGGGAGGGACACTGAAGCTTTCTTT	CATSRDRTGRDTEAFF	TRBV15	.	TRBJ1-1	TRBD1
TGTGCCAGCAGCCAGGGAATTGGCTATGGCTACACCTTC	CASSQGIGYGYTF	TRBV14	.	TRBJ1-2	.
TGTGCCATCAGTGAGGGCCAGACAGACTATGGCTACACCTTC	CAISEGQTDYGYTF	TRBV10-3	.	TRBJ1-2	.
TGTGCCAGCAGCTTGACAGGGGGGGCTAATGAAAAACTGTTTTTT	CASSLTGGANEKLFF	TRBV7-2	.	TRBJ1-4	TRBD1
TGCGCCAGCAGCTTGTTACAGGGGGCCGCTGGGGCCAACGTCCTGACTTTC	CASSLLQGAAGANVLTF	TRBV5-1	.	TRBJ2-6	TRBD1
TGTGCCAGCAGCAAAGGTGGGGACACTAACACCGGGGAGCTGTTTTTT	CASSKGGDTNTGELFF	TRBV21-1	.	TRBJ2-2	.
TGTGCCAGTAGTATCGAGAGAGGGGAAAAACTGTTTTTT	CASSIERGEKLFF	TRBV19	.	TRBJ1-4	.
TGTGCCAGCAGCCTGATAGGAGATACGCAGTATTTT	CASSLIGDTQYF	TRBV7-9	.	TRBJ2-3	.
TGTGCCAGCAGCCAGGGACAGGGAGTACACACCATATATTTT	CASSQGQGVHTIYF	TRBV9	.	TRBJ1-3	TRBD1
TGTGCCAGCAGTGAGGTCCAGAGCAATCAGCCCCAGCATTTT	CASSEVQSNQPQHF	TRBV2	once	TRBJ1-5	.
TGTGCCAGCACCTTACAGAACACTGAAGCTTTCTTT	CASTLQNTEAFF	TRBV7-2	.	TRBJ1-1	.
TGTGCCAGCCAATCGACGGGAGGAAATCAGCCCCAGCATTTT	CASQSTGGNQPQHF	TRBV5-5	.	TRBJ1-5	.
TGTGCCAGCAGCTTAAGGGACGGATACTCTGGAAACACCATATATTTT	CASSLRDGYSGNTIYF	TRBV11-2	.	TRBJ1-3	.
TGTGCCAGCAGTTACTGGGGGCTTGGGGAAAAACTGTTTTTT	CASSYWGLGEKLFF	TRBV6-5	.	TRBJ1-4	.
TGCAGCGTCCCCCGGGGCCTAAATGAGCAGTTCTTC	CSVPRGLNEQFF	TRBV29-1	few	TRBJ2-1	.
TGCGCCAGCAGTGGGACAGGTGGGATCCTCCAAGAGACCCAGTACTTC	CASSGTGGILQETQYF	TRBV10-2	.	TRBJ2-5	TRBD1
TGCGCCAGCAGCCCGGACAGGGTTAACTATGGCTACACCTTC	CASSPDRVNYGYTF	TRBV4-1	.	TRBJ1-2	TRBD1
TGTGCCAGCTCGCCCTGGGACAGAATGAACACTGAAGCTTTCTTT	CASSPWDRMNTEAFF	TRBV18	.	TRBJ1-1	TRBD1